This T cell receptor beta chain was obtained from a study of T cells expressing NK-cell markers. As for the study in general: Most of the eight sequenced donors tested HCMV-seropositive; one tested seronegative.

Points on this clonotype: Its antigen is as yet unknown.

Each CDR3 protein gets one entry in TCRdb, which reprocessed the 5' RACE reads and gives no DNA. This table holds around 470,000 distinct CDR3 sequences. Study results and limitations: Each of roughly 6 donors carried dominant NKG2C+ clonotypes accounting for roughly 1.0-7.5% of CD8+ T cells.

CDR3 length equals 15 residues. Germline V gene lookup returns CDR1 MGHRA and CDR2 YSYEKL. The TCR sequence derives from a woman aged 45 to 65 in good health. J is TRBJ1-2 and V is TRBV4-1; TCRdb reports TRBD1, a call that lacks DNA to check it against. Source material: blood T cells: a sorted CD56 or NKG2C T cell subset, CD4+ or CD8+ T cells, or bulk PBMC T cells (not recorded which). The CDR3 region is CASRQPGQGFHGYTF.